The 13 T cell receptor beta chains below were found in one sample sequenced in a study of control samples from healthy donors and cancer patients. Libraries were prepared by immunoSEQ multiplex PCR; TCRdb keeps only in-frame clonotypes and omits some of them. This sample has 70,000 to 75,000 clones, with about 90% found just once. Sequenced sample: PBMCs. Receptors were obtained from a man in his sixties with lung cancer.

The CDR3 region has the DNA TGTGCCAGCAGCTTAGGAAGGGGCCTTAATTCACCCCTCCACTTT. Protein: CASSLGRGLNSPLHF. The chain joins TRBV11-3 to TRBJ1-6; TRBD1 is a possible D gene (5 bases). The CDR3 is 15 residues long. Germline-derived CDR1 and CDR2 are SGHNT and YENEEA. Deletions cut 1 base from V and 6 bases from J, with 10 bases between.

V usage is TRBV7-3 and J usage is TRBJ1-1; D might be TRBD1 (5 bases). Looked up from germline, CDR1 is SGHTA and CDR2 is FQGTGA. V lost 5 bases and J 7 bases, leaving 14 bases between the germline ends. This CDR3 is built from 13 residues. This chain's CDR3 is CASSPTSQGEAFF. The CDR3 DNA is TGTGCCAGCAGCCCAACATCCCAGGGTGAAGCTTTCTTT.

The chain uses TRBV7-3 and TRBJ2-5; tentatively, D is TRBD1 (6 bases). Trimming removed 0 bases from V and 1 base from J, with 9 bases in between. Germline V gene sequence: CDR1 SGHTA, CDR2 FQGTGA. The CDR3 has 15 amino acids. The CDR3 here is CASSLTGAIQETQYF. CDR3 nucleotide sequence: TGTGCCAGCAGCTTAACGGGGGCTATCCAAGAGACCCAGTACTTC.

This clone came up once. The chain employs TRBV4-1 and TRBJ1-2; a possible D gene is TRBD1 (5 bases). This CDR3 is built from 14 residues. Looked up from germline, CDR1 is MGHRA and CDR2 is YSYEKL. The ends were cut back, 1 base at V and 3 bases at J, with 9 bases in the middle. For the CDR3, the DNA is TGCGCCAGCAGCCAAGTACAGGCAGACTATGGCTACACCTTC. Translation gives CASSQVQADYGYTF.

CDR3 DNA sequence: TGTGCCAGCAGCTTAGTTTGGGGGCGAAGCACAGATACGCAGTATTTT. Translation: CASSLVWGRSTDTQYF. The chain carries TRBV11-2 and TRBJ2-3; possible D gene TRBD1, 6 bases. Germline loops: CDR1 SGHAT, CDR2 FQNNGV. The CDR3 is made up of 16 amino acids. V shed 1 base and J shed 0 bases, with 11 bases lying between them.

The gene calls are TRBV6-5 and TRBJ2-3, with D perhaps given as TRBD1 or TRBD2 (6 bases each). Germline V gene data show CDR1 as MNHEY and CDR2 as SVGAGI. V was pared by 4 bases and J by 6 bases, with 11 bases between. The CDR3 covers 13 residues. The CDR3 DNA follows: TGTGCCAGCAGTTTAGGGGGGTCCGATACGCAGTATTTT. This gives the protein CASSLGGSDTQYF.

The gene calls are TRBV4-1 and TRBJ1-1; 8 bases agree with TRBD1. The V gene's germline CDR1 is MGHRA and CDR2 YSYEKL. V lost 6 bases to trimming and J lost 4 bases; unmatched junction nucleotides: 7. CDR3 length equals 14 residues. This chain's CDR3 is CASSRTGRSTEAFF. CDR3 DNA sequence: TGCGCCAGCAGTCGGACAGGGCGGAGCACTGAAGCTTTCTTT.

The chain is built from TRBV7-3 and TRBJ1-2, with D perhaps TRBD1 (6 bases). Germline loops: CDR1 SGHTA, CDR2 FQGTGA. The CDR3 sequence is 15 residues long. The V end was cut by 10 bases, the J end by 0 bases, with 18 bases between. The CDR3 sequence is CATKTDRTANYGYTF. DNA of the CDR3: TGTGCCACCAAAACCGACAGGACCGCTAACTATGGCTACACCTTC.

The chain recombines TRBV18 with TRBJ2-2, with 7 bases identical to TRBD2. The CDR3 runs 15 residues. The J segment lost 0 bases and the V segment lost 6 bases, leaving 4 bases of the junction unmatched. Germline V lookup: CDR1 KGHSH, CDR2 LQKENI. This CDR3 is CASSRGLANTGELFF. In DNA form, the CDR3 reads TGTGCCAGCTCCCGCGGACTAGCGAACACCGGGGAGCTGTTTTTT.

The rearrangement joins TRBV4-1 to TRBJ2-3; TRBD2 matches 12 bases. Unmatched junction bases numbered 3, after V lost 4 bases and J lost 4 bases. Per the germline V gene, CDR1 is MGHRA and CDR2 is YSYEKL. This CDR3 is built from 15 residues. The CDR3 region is CASSRTSGAADTQYF. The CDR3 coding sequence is TGCGCCAGCAGCCGGACTAGCGGGGCGGCAGATACGCAGTATTTT.

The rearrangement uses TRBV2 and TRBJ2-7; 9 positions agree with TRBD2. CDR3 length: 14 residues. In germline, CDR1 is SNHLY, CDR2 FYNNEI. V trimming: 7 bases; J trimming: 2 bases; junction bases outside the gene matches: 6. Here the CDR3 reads CASNLAGGTYEQYV. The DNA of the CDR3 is TGTGCCAGCAACCTTGCGGGGGGGACCTACGAGCAGTACGTC.

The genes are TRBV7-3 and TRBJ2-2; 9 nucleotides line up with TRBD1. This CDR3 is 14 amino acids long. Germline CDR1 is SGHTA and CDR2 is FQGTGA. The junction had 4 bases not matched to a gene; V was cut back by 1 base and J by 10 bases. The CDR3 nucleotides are TGTGCCAGCAGCTTAAGGGGACAGGGAGAGGAGCTGTTTTTT. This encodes CASSLRGQGEELFF.

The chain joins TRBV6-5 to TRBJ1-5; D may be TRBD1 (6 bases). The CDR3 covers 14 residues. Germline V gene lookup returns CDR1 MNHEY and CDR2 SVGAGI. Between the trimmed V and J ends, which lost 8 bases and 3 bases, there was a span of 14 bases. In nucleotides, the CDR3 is TGTGCCAGCGTCGGGGGGGCGAACAATCAGCCCCAGCATTTT. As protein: CASVGGANNQPQHF.